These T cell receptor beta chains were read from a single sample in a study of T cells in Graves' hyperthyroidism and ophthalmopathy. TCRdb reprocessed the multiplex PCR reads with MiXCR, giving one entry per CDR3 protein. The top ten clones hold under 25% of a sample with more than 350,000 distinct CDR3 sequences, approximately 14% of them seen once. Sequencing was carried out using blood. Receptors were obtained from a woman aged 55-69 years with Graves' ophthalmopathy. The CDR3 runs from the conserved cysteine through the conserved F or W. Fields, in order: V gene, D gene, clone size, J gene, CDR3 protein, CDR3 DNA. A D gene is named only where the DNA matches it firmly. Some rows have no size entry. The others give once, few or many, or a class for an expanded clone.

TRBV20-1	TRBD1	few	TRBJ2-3	CSATSRGRQGATDTQYF	TGCAGTGCAACCTCGCGGGGCCGACAGGGGGCCACAGATACGCAGTATTTT
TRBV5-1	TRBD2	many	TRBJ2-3	CASSGLAGADTQYF	TGCGCCAGCTCCGGACTAGCGGGAGCAGATACGCAGTATTTT
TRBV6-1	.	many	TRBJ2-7	CASKGYWYEQYF	TGTGCCAGCAAGGGGTATTGGTACGAGCAGTACTTC
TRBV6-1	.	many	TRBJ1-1	CASMGRSRREAFF	TGTGCCAGCATGGGGAGGTCACGGAGAGAAGCTTTCTTT
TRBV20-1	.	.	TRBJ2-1	CSARRILSYNEQFF	TGCAGTGCTAGACGGATTCTTTCCTACAATGAGCAGTTCTTC
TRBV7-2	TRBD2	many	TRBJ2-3	CASREATSRVVGTDTQYF	TGTGCCAGCAGAGAGGCGACTAGCCGGGTCGTCGGCACAGATACGCAGTATTTT
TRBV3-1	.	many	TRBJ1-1	CASSQVREGAFF	TGTGCCAGCAGCCAAGTCAGGGAGGGAGCTTTCTTT
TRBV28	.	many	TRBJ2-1	CASSLTSVAYNEQFF	TGTGCCAGCAGTTTAACATCTGTGGCCTACAATGAGCAGTTCTTC
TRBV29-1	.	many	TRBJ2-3	CSVAHGADTQYF	TGCAGCGTTGCCCACGGGGCAGATACGCAGTATTTT
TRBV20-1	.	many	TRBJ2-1	CSANHPPSNEQFF	TGCAGTGCTAACCACCCCCCTAGCAATGAGCAGTTCTTC
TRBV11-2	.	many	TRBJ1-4	CASSTISLTGEKLFF	TGTGCCAGCAGCACCATCTCACTGACAGGTGAAAAACTGTTTTTT
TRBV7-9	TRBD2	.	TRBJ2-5	CASSYIPGLAGGLYQETQYF	TGTGCCAGCAGCTATATACCGGGACTAGCGGGAGGACTGTACCAAGAGACCCAGTACTTC
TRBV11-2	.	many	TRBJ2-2	CASSLNWELFF	TGTGCCAGCAGCTTAAATTGGGAGCTGTTTTTT
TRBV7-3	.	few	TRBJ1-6	CASSAGRNSPLHF	TGTGCCAGCAGCGCGGGTCGGAATTCACCCCTCCACTTT
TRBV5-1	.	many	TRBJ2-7	CASSLEGPPVEQYF	TGCGCCAGCAGCTTGGAAGGACCCCCGGTCGAGCAGTACTTC
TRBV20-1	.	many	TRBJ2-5	CSARDRGQGGETQYF	TGCAGTGCTAGAGATCGGGGGCAGGGAGGAGAGACCCAGTACTTC
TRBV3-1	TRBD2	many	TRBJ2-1	CASSQSRGGTSGSSGQFF	TGTGCCAGCAGCCAATCAAGGGGGGGGACTAGCGGGAGTTCAGGGCAGTTCTTC
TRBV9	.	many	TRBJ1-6	CASSGPGGRNSPLHF	TGTGCCAGCAGCGGACCGGGGGGGCGAAATTCACCCCTCCACTTT
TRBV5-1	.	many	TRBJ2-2	CASSLDRAERELFF	TGCGCCAGCAGCTTGGACAGGGCTGAAAGGGAGCTGTTTTTT
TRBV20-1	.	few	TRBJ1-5	CSALALGNQPQHF	TGCAGTGCTTTAGCTTTGGGCAATCAGCCCCAGCATTTT
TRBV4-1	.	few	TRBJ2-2	CASSQVPGGLFF	TGCGCCAGCAGCCAAGTGCCGGGCGGGTTGTTTTTT
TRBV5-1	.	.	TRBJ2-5	CASSFKLARETQYF	TGCGCCAGCAGCTTTAAGCTAGCAAGAGAGACCCAGTACTTC